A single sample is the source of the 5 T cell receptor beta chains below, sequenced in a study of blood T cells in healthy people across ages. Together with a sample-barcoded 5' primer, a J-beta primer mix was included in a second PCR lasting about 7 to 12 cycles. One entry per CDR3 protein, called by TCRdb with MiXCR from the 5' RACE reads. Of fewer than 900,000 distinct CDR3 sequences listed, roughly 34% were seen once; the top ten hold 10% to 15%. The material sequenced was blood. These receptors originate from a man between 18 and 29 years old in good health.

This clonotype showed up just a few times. CDR3 loop: CASSYSTGRGYGYTF. In nucleotides, the CDR3 is TGTGCCAGCAGTTACTCGACGGGGCGCGGGTATGGCTACACCTTC. J is TRBJ1-2 and V is TRBV6-2 or TRBV6-3, with D maybe TRBD1 (5 bases). CDR1 is MNHEY, CDR2 SVGEGT, per germline. Trimming left V 0 bases short and J 5 bases short, with 13 bases between. The CDR3 runs to 15 residues.

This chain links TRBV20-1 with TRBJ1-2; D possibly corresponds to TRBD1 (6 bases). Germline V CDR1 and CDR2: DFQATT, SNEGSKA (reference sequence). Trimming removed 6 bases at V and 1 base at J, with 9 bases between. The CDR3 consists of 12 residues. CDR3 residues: CSAVGGNYGYTF. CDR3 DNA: TGCAGTGCCGTAGGGGGTAACTATGGCTACACCTTC.

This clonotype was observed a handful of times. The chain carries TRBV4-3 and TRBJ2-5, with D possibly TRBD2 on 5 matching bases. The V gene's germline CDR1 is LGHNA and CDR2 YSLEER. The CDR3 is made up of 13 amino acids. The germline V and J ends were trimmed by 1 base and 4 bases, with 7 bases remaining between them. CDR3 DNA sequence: TGCGCCAGCAGCCAAGGGAGCGGAGAGACCCAGTACTTC. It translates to CASSQGSGETQYF.

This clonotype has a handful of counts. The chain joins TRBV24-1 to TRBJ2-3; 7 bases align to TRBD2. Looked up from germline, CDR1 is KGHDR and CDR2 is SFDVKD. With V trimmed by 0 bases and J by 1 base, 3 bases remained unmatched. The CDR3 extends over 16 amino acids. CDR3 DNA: TGTGCCACCAGTGATTTGCGGGGGGTGGGCACAGATACGCAGTATTTT. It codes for CATSDLRGVGTDTQYF.

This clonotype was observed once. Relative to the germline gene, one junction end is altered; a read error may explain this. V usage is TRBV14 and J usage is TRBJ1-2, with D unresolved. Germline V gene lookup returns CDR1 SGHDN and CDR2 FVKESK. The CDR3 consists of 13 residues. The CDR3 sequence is CVSSSDGSYGYTF. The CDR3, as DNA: TGTGTCAGCAGCTCAGATGGGAGTTATGGCTACACCTTC.